This section outlines one TCR beta chain sequence together with its context. Antigen: not known. This sample is drawn from a study of radiotherapy plus CTLA-4 blockade in lung cancer. In the study overall: Objective responses were observed in approximately 20% of patients, and disease control was achieved by roughly 30%. Study-level results: The study found tumor-derived TCR clones expanded in blood after radiotherapy plus ipilimumab. How blood T cell clones changed early, along with interferon-beta, reportedly forecast response best.

Germline loops: CDR1 ENHRY, CDR2 SYGVKD. V lost 8 bases, J lost 2 bases, and 5 bases stayed unmatched. This CDR3 is built from 13 residues. The protocol was immunoSEQ multiplex PCR, while the TCRdb copy is restricted to in-frame clones and leaves out a portion. The data contain some 30,000 clones, about 81% of them singletons. Sequenced here: peripheral blood, sampled from a patient treated with radiotherapy plus ipilimumab. This TCR was sampled from a human donor with non-small cell lung cancer that progressed on radiotherapy plus ipilimumab. The chain couples TRBV10-3 to TRBJ2-5, with 7 bases aligning to TRBD1. The CDR3 DNA reads as TGTGCCATCTCGGACAGGTTACAAGAGACCCAGTACTTC. It yields the protein CAISDRLQETQYF.